This TCR beta chain came from a study of monozygotic twins with cystic fibrosis. Profiled with immunoSEQ multiplex PCR; TCRdb holds only in-frame clones, not every one. The sample lists approximately 14,000 clones, around 91% occurring once. The CDR3 loop spans 16 amino acids. Germline V lookup: CDR1 MGHDK, CDR2 SYGVNS. V was clipped by 0 bases and J by 3 bases, with 13 bases between them. Concerning this clone itself: Its antigen remains unidentified.

Study conclusions and caveats: In 13 of 16 pairs, V gene usage was closest to the co-twin's. Monozygotic CF twins shared more identical nucleotide clonotypes than unrelated patients. In this small cohort, shared CDR3 numbers showed no association with age, concordance or disease severity.

The clonotype comes from a boy younger than 18 with cystic fibrosis. Sequencing was performed on blood. The chain links TRBV25-1 to TRBJ2-3, with D tentatively TRBD1 (7 bases). The CDR3 DNA follows: TGTGCCAGCAGTGAATATCAGGGGGGCCGAACAGATACGCAGTATTTT. Protein: CASSEYQGGRTDTQYF.